What follows are 20 T cell receptor beta chains derived from one specimen sequenced in a study of cytomegalovirus exposure and HLA in healthy donors. The PCR had 60 Vbeta and 13 Jbeta primers. Sequencing used immunoSEQ multiplex PCR; TCRdb keeps in-frame clones, though not all of them. The sample yields 200,000 to 250,000 clones, around 81% seen once. The sample consisted of PBMCs. These receptors were taken from a woman in her sixties in good health and CMV-seropositive.

The V and J genes are TRBV29-1 and TRBJ1-6; unclear D gene. The CDR3 runs to 17 residues. Germline CDR1 SQVTM, CDR2 ANQGSEA. V lost 1 base and J 0 bases, leaving 13 bases between the germline ends. CDR3 protein: CSVEVRGGGSYNSPLHF. CDR3 nucleotides: TGCAGCGTTGAAGTTCGCGGCGGAGGCTCCTATAATTCACCCCTCCACTTT.

This CDR3 is CASSPPSVGSYYGYTF. The CDR3 region has the DNA TGTGCCAGCTCACCACCTAGCGTAGGCAGTTACTATGGCTACACCTTC. This sequence joins TRBV18 and TRBJ1-2; D gene unclear. Germline loops: CDR1 KGHSH, CDR2 LQKENI. V gave up 0 bases and J gave up 3 bases, with 14 bases separating them. The CDR3 has 16 amino acids.

This clone has just a few counts. The chain uses TRBV7-9 and TRBJ2-2, with TRBD1 as a possible D gene (6 bases). With 3 bases removed from V and 5 bases from J, the gap between germline ends came to 7 bases. This CDR3 has 13 residues. Germline V gene sequence: CDR1 SEHNR, CDR2 FQNEAQ (reference sequence). In DNA form, the CDR3 reads TGTGCCAGCAGCTTCAGGGGAACCGGGGAGCTGTTTTTT. This encodes CASSFRGTGELFF.

In its sample, this clone was seen a few times. CDR3 sequence: CASSGQGVEAFF. The CDR3 coding sequence is TGTGCCAGCAGCGGACAGGGAGTTGAAGCTTTCTTT. This sequence joins TRBV28 and TRBJ1-1, with TRBD1 matching 8 bases. CDR1 is MDHEN and CDR2 is SYDVKM in the germline V gene. Trimming took 6 bases from V and 7 from J; bases not matched to a gene: 4. CDR3 size: 12 residues.

The chain joins TRBV29-1 to TRBJ2-3; the D gene is possibly TRBD2 (5 bases). V lost 3 bases, J lost 0 bases, and 16 bases lay in between. CDR1 is SQVTM and CDR2 is ANQGSEA in the germline V gene. This CDR3 is 16 amino acids long. The CDR3 spells CSVETEWTASTDTQYF. The CDR3 bases are TGCAGCGTTGAGACCGAGTGGACTGCTAGCACAGATACGCAGTATTTT.

The rearrangement links TRBV28 to TRBJ1-1; TRBD1 matches 7 bases. Trimming removed 4 bases from V and 9 bases from J; junction bases left unmatched: 8. Germline V CDR1 and CDR2: MDHEN, SYDVKM. This CDR3 is built from 13 residues. CDR3 protein: CASSYPDRVKAFF. The CDR3 bases are TGTGCCAGCAGTTATCCCGACAGGGTAAAAGCTTTCTTT.

This chain links TRBV6-6 with TRBJ1-1; possibly TRBD1 for D (5 bases). Germline assignment: CDR1 MNHNY and CDR2 SVGAGI (reference sequence). V shed 6 bases and J shed 3 bases, with 11 bases lying between them. This CDR3 comprises 13 residues. In DNA, the CDR3 is TGTGCCAGCAGCAGGGAGGGCTACACTGAAGCTTTCTTT. This translates into CASSREGYTEAFF.

The chain carries TRBV19 and TRBJ2-7; TRBD1 aligns across 9 bases. Losses at the gene ends were 4 bases for V and 5 bases for J; bases not matched to a gene: 6. The CDR3 is 14 amino acids. The germline V gene encodes CDR1 LNHDA and CDR2 SQIVND (reference sequence). The chain's CDR3 is CASSNHRDRDEQYF. The CDR3, as DNA: TGTGCCAGTAGTAACCACCGGGACAGGGACGAGCAGTACTTC.

The rearrangement uses TRBV5-1 and TRBJ1-1, with 7 bases aligning to TRBD1. CDR3 length equals 17 residues. CDR1 and CDR2 from the germline V gene are SGHRS and YFSETQ. V was pared by 6 bases and J by 3 bases, with 17 bases of the junction left unmatched. CDR3 DNA: TGCGCCAGCACCCGGGACAGCGGGTGGGGATTTGACACTGAAGCTTTCTTT. As protein: CASTRDSGWGFDTEAFF.

This clone has a single count. This chain joins TRBV6-5 and TRBJ1-2; 7 bases line up with TRBD1. V shed 5 bases and J 7 bases; nucleotides not matched to a gene: 10. The CDR3 is 14 residues long. CDR1 MNHEY and CDR2 SVGAGI come from the germline V gene. CDR3 in DNA: TGTGCCAGCAGTCTGAGGGGGCGAAGCTCTGGCTACACCTTC. Translation gives CASSLRGRSSGYTF.

In DNA form, the CDR3 reads TGCGCCAGCAGCCAACTCAGACTAGCGGGAGTTGACAATGAGCAGTTCTTC. Translated, it gives CASSQLRLAGVDNEQFF. The chain uses TRBV4-1 and TRBJ2-1; TRBD2 matches at 12 bases. Germline V gives CDR1 MGHRA, CDR2 YSYEKL. The CDR3 length is 17 residues. The trim removed 2 bases at V and 5 bases at J, leaving 7 bases unmatched.

This clone was counted only a few times. The V gene is TRBV5-1, the J gene TRBJ2-2; 7 positions agree with TRBD2. With 3 bases clipped from V and 10 bases from J, the junction kept 12 bases outside the gene matches. Per the germline V gene, CDR1 is SGHRS and CDR2 is YFSETQ. The CDR3 has 15 residues. The CDR3 here is CASSSLGGGLSELFF. As DNA, the CDR3 is TGCGCCAGCAGCTCCCTTGGGGGAGGGCTCTCGGAGCTGTTTTTT.

The chain has TRBV6-1 and TRBJ2-7; D not certain. V was trimmed by 6 bases and J by 7 bases, leaving 10 bases between them. The CDR3 sequence is 11 residues long. In germline, CDR1 is MNHNS, CDR2 SASEGT. CDR3: CASRVKREQYF. Here the CDR3 DNA reads TGTGCCAGCAGGGTGAAACGGGAGCAGTACTTC.

V and J are TRBV6-1 and TRBJ1-4, with D perhaps TRBD1 (6 bases). V lost 2 bases and J 13 bases, leaving 17 bases between the germline ends. CDR3 length equals 14 residues. Germline lookup yields CDR1 MNHNS and CDR2 SASEGT. CDR3 loop: CASSELGAPERLFF. CDR3 nucleotide sequence: TGTGCCAGCAGTGAACTGGGGGCACCTGAACGACTGTTTTTT.

As DNA, the CDR3 is TGTGCCAGCAGCATACCTCGGACTAGCGAAAAAAAGATATACAATGAGCAGTTCTTC. Its protein is CASSIPRTSEKKIYNEQFF. The chain is built from TRBV2 and TRBJ2-1, with 9 bases fitting TRBD2. The junction had 19 bases not matched to a gene; V was cut back by 6 bases and J by 4 bases. Germline V gene lookup returns CDR1 SNHLY and CDR2 FYNNEI. The length of the CDR3 is 19 residues.

This chain joins TRBV27 and TRBJ1-6; 7 bases match TRBD1. This CDR3 contains 14 residues. The trim removed 3 bases at V and 10 bases at J, leaving 6 bases unmatched. Per the germline V gene, CDR1 is MNHEY and CDR2 is SMNVEV (reference sequence). The CDR3 DNA reads TGTGCCAGCAGTTTGACAGGGATGAGGTCACCCCTCCACTTT. Residues: CASSLTGMRSPLHF.

The chain combines TRBV5-1 with TRBJ2-4; the D gene is possibly TRBD2 (7 bases). V was cut by 0 bases and J by 6 bases, with 13 bases left in between. This CDR3 spans 15 amino acids. Germline CDR1 and CDR2: SGHRS and YFSETQ. CDR3 DNA: TGCGCCAGCAGCTTGGATGCGGGGGCCTTAAACATTCAGTACTTC. This encodes CASSLDAGALNIQYF.

The chain links TRBV5-4 to TRBJ1-1; 8 bases are shared with TRBD1. The junction had 6 bases not matched to a gene; V was cut back by 1 base and J by 4 bases. The germline CDR1 and CDR2 sequences are SGHNT and YYREEE (reference sequence). This CDR3 is 15 amino acids long. CDR3 sequence (DNA): TGTGCCAGCAGCTTGCAGGGGGCGAGGTTCACTGAAGCTTTCTTT. It codes for CASSLQGARFTEAFF.

This chain joins TRBV7-3 and TRBJ1-3, with D tentatively TRBD1 (5 bases). Germline CDR1 is SGHTA and CDR2 is FQGTGA. The CDR3 extends over 16 amino acids. V was clipped by 1 base and J by 1 base, with 11 bases between them. The CDR3 loop reads CASSLMPQGSGNTIYF. The CDR3 DNA reads TGTGCCAGCAGCTTAATGCCGCAGGGATCTGGAAACACCATATATTTT.

The genes are TRBV14 and TRBJ2-5; TRBD2 matches at 8 bases. Per germline, CDR1 SGHDN and CDR2 FVKESK. This CDR3 has 15 residues. The V gene end was trimmed by 0 bases and the J gene end by 5 bases; junction bases not matched to a gene: 5. CDR3 sequence (DNA): TGTGCCAGCAGCCAAGATCCGGGACTAGTGGAGACCCAGTACTTC. Protein: CASSQDPGLVETQYF. Looking up the rest from reference TRBV14 and TRBJ2-5 gives the full variable domain: EAGVTQFPSHSVIEKGQTVTLRCDPISGHDNLYWYRRVMGKEIKFLLHFVKESKQDESGMPNNRFLAERTGGTYSTLKVQPAELEDSGVYFCASSQDPGLVETQYFGPGTRLLVL.